Below, 14 T cell receptor beta chains from the same sample are listed, as sequenced in a study of blood T cell repertoires in COVID-19. The protocol was immunoSEQ multiplex PCR, while the TCRdb copy is restricted to in-frame clones and leaves out a portion. The sample records hundreds of thousands of clones, roughly 84% being singletons. Sequencing was carried out using peripheral blood. These receptors came from a woman older than 75 with acute or convalescent COVID-19.

The V and J genes are TRBV14 and TRBJ1-6; 9 bases line up with TRBD1. Germline V gives CDR1 SGHDN, CDR2 FVKESK. The CDR3 consists of 17 residues. Trimming cost V 3 bases and J 4 bases; bases outside gene matches: 7. This CDR3 is CASSHTQGASYNSPLHF. In DNA form, the CDR3 reads TGTGCCAGCAGCCATACACAGGGGGCGTCATATAATTCACCCCTCCACTTT. Using reference TRBV14 and TRBJ1-6 for the parts outside the CDR3, the full variable domain is EAGVTQFPSHSVIEKGQTVTLRCDPISGHDNLYWYRRVMGKEIKFLLHFVKESKQDESGMPNNRFLAERTGGTYSTLKVQPAELEDSGVYFCASSHTQGASYNSPLHFGNGTRLTVT.

This clone has only one observation. The genes are TRBV12-5 and TRBJ2-3; 11 bases map to TRBD1. The germline gives CDR1 LGHNT, CDR2 FRNRAP. The CDR3 totals 16 residues. V lost 0 bases to trimming and J lost 6 bases; unmatched junction nucleotides: 5. CDR3 DNA sequence: TGTGCTAGTGGTTTGGTACGGGGACAGGGGGGGGATACGCAGTATTTT. Amino acid sequence: CASGLVRGQGGDTQYF. Using reference TRBV12-5 and TRBJ2-3 for the parts outside the CDR3, the full variable domain is DARVTQTPRHKVTEMGQEVTMRCQPILGHNTVFWYRQTMMQGLELLAYFRNRAPLDDSGMPKDRFSAEMPDATLATLKIQPSEPRDSAVYFCASGLVRGQGGDTQYFGPGTRLTVL.

The chain recombines TRBV7-8 with TRBJ2-1, with TRBD2 matching over 13 bases. Germline V lookup: CDR1 SGHVS, CDR2 FQNEAQ. The CDR3 loop spans 16 amino acids. The V and J ends lost 4 bases and 8 bases, in that order; junction bases with no gene match: 8. Written as DNA, the CDR3 is TGTGCCAGCAGCTCCCCTGGACTAGCGGGGGCCTATGAGCAGTTCTTC. Protein product: CASSSPGLAGAYEQFF.

This sequence joins TRBV5-1 and TRBJ2-5; 14 bases line up with TRBD2. The CDR3 totals 15 residues. With V trimmed by 3 bases and J by 4 bases, 2 bases remained unmatched. Germline V CDR1 and CDR2: SGHRS, YFSETQ. Here the CDR3 reads CASSWGTSGGETQYF. For the CDR3, the DNA is TGCGCCAGCAGCTGGGGGACTAGCGGGGGAGAGACCCAGTACTTC.

The rearrangement links TRBV25-1 to TRBJ1-4, with no clear D. CDR3 length: 17 residues. CDR1 and CDR2 (germline): MGHDK, SYGVNS. With 6 bases removed from V and 2 bases from J, the gap between germline ends came to 19 bases. The CDR3 is CASRFFSLAGTNEKLFF. The CDR3 DNA follows: TGTGCCAGCAGATTTTTTAGCCTGGCCGGGACTAATGAAAAACTGTTTTTT.

This chain uses TRBV7-2 with TRBJ2-3; TRBD2 might be the D (7 bases). CDR3 length: 16 amino acids. Trimming removed 1 base at V and 0 bases at J, with 11 bases between. The germline V gene encodes CDR1 SGHTA and CDR2 FQGNSA. CDR3 DNA: TGTGCCAGCAGCTTAGACGCGGGGGCTAGCACAGATACGCAGTATTTT. It is translated as CASSLDAGASTDTQYF.

The chain recombines TRBV7-9 with TRBJ1-1; unclear D gene. This CDR3 region has 12 residues. V lost 6 bases, J lost 1 base, and 6 bases lay in between. Germline loops: CDR1 SEHNR, CDR2 FQNEAQ (reference sequence). CDR3 residues: CASSLSNTEAFF. Here the CDR3 DNA reads TGTGCCAGCAGTCTCTCGAACACTGAAGCTTTCTTT.

This chain connects TRBV2 to TRBJ1-5, with 9 nucleotides matching TRBD1. V trimming: 6 bases; J trimming: 6 bases; junction bases outside the gene matches: 9. Germline assignment: CDR1 SNHLY and CDR2 FYNNEI. The CDR3 loop spans 15 amino acids. The CDR3 region is CASRLGQGPSQPQHF. The CDR3 DNA sequence: TGTGCCAGCAGGCTGGGACAGGGACCCAGTCAGCCCCAGCATTTT.

This clone showed up just a few times. The chain combines TRBV7-8 with TRBJ1-2; 10 positions agree with TRBD1. J was trimmed by 7 bases and V by 5 bases; bases with no gene match: 19. From germline, CDR1 is SGHVS and CDR2 FQNEAQ. This CDR3 is built from 18 residues. CDR3 coding DNA: TGTGCCAGCAGCACCCAAATAGGGGGGACAGGGGCTTCGCGTGGCTACACCTTC. Its translation: CASSTQIGGTGASRGYTF.

The gene calls are TRBV5-1 and TRBJ2-2, with no clear D. V was cut by 2 bases and J by 6 bases, with 8 bases left in between. The germline gives CDR1 SGHRS, CDR2 YFSETQ. This CDR3 is 13 amino acids long. CDR3 sequence: CASSFELPGELFF. DNA of the CDR3: TGCGCCAGCAGCTTTGAGCTCCCCGGGGAGCTGTTTTTT. The complete variable domain, with remaining parts taken from reference TRBV5-1 and TRBJ2-2, reads KAGVTQTPRYLIKTRGQQVTLSCSPISGHRSVSWYQQTPGQGLQFLFEYFSETQRNKGNFPGRFSGRQFSNSRSEMNVSTLELGDSALYLCASSFELPGELFFGEGSRLTVL.

V gene TRBV11-3 combines with J gene TRBJ2-5; 9 bases agree with TRBD2. This CDR3 region has 17 residues. Trimming at V came to 4 bases and at J to 5 bases, leaving 14 bases not matched to a gene. Germline CDR1 SGHNT, CDR2 YENEEA. The CDR3 sequence is CASSSRGTSLRTETQYF. CDR3 DNA: TGTGCCAGCAGCTCTAGAGGGACTAGCCTCCGTACGGAGACCCAGTACTTC.

V and J are TRBV11-3 and TRBJ1-3; TRBD1 might be the D (6 bases). The ends were cut back, 5 bases at V and 4 bases at J, with 12 bases in the middle. CDR1 is SGHNT and CDR2 is YENEEA in the germline V gene. This CDR3 contains 14 residues. The CDR3 sequence is CASSNREFGNTIYF. The CDR3 bases are TGTGCCAGCAGCAACAGGGAGTTCGGAAACACCATATATTTT. The full variable domain, with the rest looked up from reference TRBV11-3 and TRBJ1-3, is EAGVVQSPRYKIIEKKQPVAFWCNPISGHNTLYWYLQNLGQGPELLIRYENEEAVDDSQLPKDRFSAERLKGVDSTLKIQPAELGDSAVYLCASSNREFGNTIYFGEGSWLTVV.

The J gene is TRBJ1-1, the V gene TRBV9; unclear D gene. Germline CDR1 is SGDLS and CDR2 is YYNGEE. The CDR3 sequence is 14 residues long. V gave up 4 bases and J gave up 2 bases, with 12 bases separating them. CDR3 protein: CASSNSPGNTEAFF. The DNA of the CDR3 is TGTGCCAGCAGCAATTCCCCGGGAAACACTGAAGCTTTCTTT.

The gene calls are TRBV19 and TRBJ1-2; D perhaps matches TRBD1 (6 bases). Germline V CDR1 and CDR2: LNHDA, SQIVND (reference sequence). Trimming took off 3 bases at V and 5 bases at J, with 19 bases between the two ends. The CDR3 runs 16 residues. CDR3 region: CASSIPAGVGGYGYTF. The CDR3, as DNA: TGTGCCAGTAGTATCCCGGCAGGGGTAGGAGGTTATGGCTACACCTTC.